Presented here are 13 T cell receptor beta chains from one specimen sequenced in a study of cytomegalovirus exposure and HLA in healthy donors. The PCR was carried out with 60 Vbeta primers and 13 Jbeta primers. Profiled with immunoSEQ multiplex PCR; TCRdb holds only in-frame clones, not every one. The repertoire includes fewer than 150,000 clones, approximately 83% of them detected once, and around 3.2% sits in the top ten. The source material was PBMCs. The receptors here all came from a man aged 35-49 years in good health and CMV-seronegative.

The chain has TRBV4-1 and TRBJ1-2; 7 nucleotides agree with TRBD1. V was clipped by 0 bases and J by 5 bases; unmatched bases: 3. Per germline, CDR1 MGHRA and CDR2 YSYEKL. The length of the CDR3 is 14 residues. CDR3 DNA sequence: TGCGCCAGCAGCCAAGATTCCAGGGGGTATGGCTACACCTTC. Protein sequence: CASSQDSRGYGYTF.

The genes are TRBV25-1 and TRBJ1-5; D is possibly TRBD1 (5 bases). This CDR3 is 13 amino acids long. V was shortened by 2 bases and J by 7 bases, with 9 bases between the two germline ends. Germline V gives CDR1 MGHDK, CDR2 SYGVNS. DNA of the CDR3: TGTGCCAGCAGTGAAGGCCAGGGCCAGCCCCAGCATTTT. Its translation is CASSEGQGQPQHF. The variable domain in full, completed from reference TRBV25-1 and TRBJ1-5, reads EADIYQTPRYLVIGTGKKITLECSQTMGHDKMYWYQQDPGMELHLIHYSYGVNSTEKGDLSSESTVSRIRTEHFPLTLESARPSHTSQYLCASSEGQGQPQHFGDGTRLSIL.

There are a few counts of this clone. This chain joins TRBV2 and TRBJ2-7, with D hard to call. Looked up from germline, CDR1 is SNHLY and CDR2 is FYNNEI. The CDR3 length is 14 residues. V was clipped by 2 bases and J by 0 bases, with 8 bases between them. As DNA, the CDR3 is TGTGCCAGCAGTGAACCCGAGAGCTCCTACGAGCAGTACTTC. It codes for CASSEPESSYEQYF.

V is TRBV6-6 and J is TRBJ2-1, with 11 nucleotides matching TRBD2. The CDR3 contains 13 residues. V lost 11 bases and J lost 9; bases outside the gene matches: 9. Germline V CDR1 and CDR2: MNHNY, SVGAGI (reference sequence). CDR3 residues: CASKGTSGGEQFF. The CDR3 DNA sequence: TGTGCCTCCAAGGGGACTAGCGGTGGTGAGCAGTTCTTC.

The V call is TRBV28, the J call TRBJ2-1; 14 bases match TRBD2. The CDR3 contains 15 residues. CDR1 and CDR2 (germline): MDHEN, SYDVKM. With V trimmed by 4 bases and J by 7 bases, 3 bases remained unmatched. The CDR3 loop is CASSSTSGRGNEQFF. CDR3 bases: TGTGCCAGCAGTTCGACTAGCGGGAGGGGGAATGAGCAGTTCTTC.

The J gene is TRBJ2-1, the V gene TRBV27; 8 positions match TRBD2. Germline-derived CDR1 and CDR2 are MNHEY and SMNVEV (reference sequence). Trimming took 5 bases from V and 3 from J; bases not matched to a gene: 6. The CDR3 sequence is 15 residues long. CDR3 sequence reads: CASSQAGVIYNEQFF. The CDR3 nucleotides read TGTGCCAGCAGTCAAGCGGGAGTAATCTACAATGAGCAGTTCTTC.

J is TRBJ1-2 and V is TRBV28; TRBD1 agrees at 12 bases. Germline V CDR1 and CDR2: MDHEN, SYDVKM. The CDR3 is made up of 15 amino acids. J was trimmed by 8 bases and V by 3 bases; bases with no gene match: 7. CDR3 region: CASSLLGQGARGYTF. CDR3 sequence (DNA): TGTGCCAGCAGTTTGCTGGGACAGGGGGCGCGGGGCTACACCTTC.

The chain links TRBV6-1 to TRBJ1-2; 7 nucleotides align to TRBD1. The CDR3 extends over 13 amino acids. The J segment lost 7 bases and the V segment lost 3 bases, leaving 5 bases of the junction unmatched. From germline, CDR1 is MNHNS and CDR2 SASEGT. The CDR3 is CASSEAGTVGYTF. The CDR3 DNA follows: TGTGCCAGCAGTGAGGCCGGGACAGTTGGCTACACCTTC.

V and J are TRBV25-1 and TRBJ2-1, with D tentatively TRBD2 (5 bases). Germline V CDR1 and CDR2: MGHDK, SYGVNS. This CDR3 comprises 16 residues. V shed 2 bases and J shed 2 bases, with 13 bases lying between them. CDR3 protein: CASSEAWASPYNEQFF. The CDR3 bases are TGTGCCAGCAGTGAAGCCTGGGCTAGCCCCTACAATGAGCAGTTCTTC.

The rearrangement links TRBV5-1 to TRBJ2-7; the match to TRBD2 covers 13 bases. Trimming removed 0 bases from V and 2 bases from J; junction bases left unmatched: 5. Germline values: CDR1 SGHRS, CDR2 YFSETQ. This CDR3 has 17 residues. For the CDR3, the DNA is TGCGCCAGCAGCTTGGCCGTAGGACTAGCGGGGGCCTACGAGCAGTACTTC. Protein: CASSLAVGLAGAYEQYF.

The chain links TRBV15 to TRBJ2-7, with D possibly being TRBD2 (6 bases). The CDR3 loop spans 14 amino acids. Trimming removed 3 bases at V and 6 bases at J, with 15 bases between. Germline V gene lookup returns CDR1 LNHNV and CDR2 YYDKDF (reference sequence). The CDR3 sequence: CATSRGGEVVEQYF. In DNA form, the CDR3 reads TGTGCCACCAGCAGGGGGGGAGAGGTGGTCGAGCAGTACTTC. Full variable domain (outside the CDR3, taken from reference TRBV15 and TRBJ2-7): DAMVIQNPRYQVTQFGKPVTLSCSQTLNHNVMYWYQQKSSQAPKLLFHYYDKDFNNEADTPDNFQSRRPNTSFCFLDIRSPGLGDTAMYLCATSRGGEVVEQYFGPGTRLTVT.

The chain uses TRBV18 and TRBJ1-2, with D tentatively TRBD1 (5 bases). CDR1 is KGHSH and CDR2 is LQKENI in the germline V gene. CDR3 length equals 15 residues. Trimming took off 6 bases at V and 7 bases at J, with 21 bases between the two ends. In DNA form, the CDR3 reads TGTGCCAGCTCCGTGGAGGCTTGGGGGGAAAGTGGCTACACCTTC. This encodes CASSVEAWGESGYTF.

The chain carries TRBV7-3 and TRBJ1-5, with a weak D call TRBD1 (6 bases). V shed 5 bases and J shed 6 bases, with 17 bases lying between them. This CDR3 region has 15 residues. Germline CDR1 SGHTA, CDR2 FQGTGA. The DNA for the CDR3 is TGTGCCAGCAGCGCCGAGGCAGGGGCGGGTCAGCCCCAGCATTTT. This encodes CASSAEAGAGQPQHF.